This T cell receptor beta chain was sequenced during a study of T cells in Graves' hyperthyroidism and ophthalmopathy. This clonotype came up many times. The source material, RNA transcripts, was used to amplify TCR beta CDR3 regions. TCR CDR3 regions were first amplified by RT-PCR with HTBI primers. Each CDR3 protein is one row after TCRdb ran MiXCR on the multiplex PCR reads. The sample gives about 350,000 distinct CDR3 sequences, over 12% of which show up once; approximately 19% is in the top ten. The sample taken for sequencing was blood. This receptor was taken from an older woman with Graves' ophthalmopathy.

CDR3 nucleotides: TGTGCCTGGAGTGGTGGCGGGAGGGCCTTGTCCGGGGAGCTGTTTTTT. It translates to CAWSGGGRALSGELFF. The V gene is TRBV30, the J gene TRBJ2-2; TRBD2 matches 9 bases. Germline CDR1 GTSNPN, CDR2 SVGIG (reference sequence). V lost 1 base, J lost 6 bases, and 9 bases stayed unmatched. The CDR3 length is 16 residues.